Presented here are 15 T cell receptor beta chains from one specimen sequenced in a study of read filtering for tumor transcriptome and immune sequencing. This library used approximately 370 ng RNA and molecular barcoded adaptors spanning alpha/delta and beta/gamma chains. In TCRdb, the reads were re-called with MiXCR into one record per CDR3 protein. The sample consists of 25,000 or so distinct CDR3 sequences, 20% to 25% of them appearing once. The sequenced sample was a population of CD138-negative cells sorted from bone marrow. The receptor set was obtained from a donor aged 40 or over with multiple myeloma.

This clonotype was recorded many times. V gene TRBV29-1 combines with J gene TRBJ2-1; unclear D gene. The germline gives CDR1 SQVTM, CDR2 ANQGSEA. This CDR3 is built from 14 residues. The ends were cut back, 5 bases at V and 0 bases at J, with 11 bases in the middle. The DNA of the CDR3 is TGCAGCGTTCCCAGGCCGAGCTCCTACAATGAGCAGTTCTTC. It is translated as CSVPRPSSYNEQFF.

This CDR3 is CASVRGSPDTQYF. DNA of the CDR3: TGTGCCAGCGTTAGGGGGAGTCCAGATACGCAGTATTTT. This chain uses TRBV28 with TRBJ2-3; D might be TRBD1 (6 bases). The V gene's germline CDR1 is MDHEN and CDR2 SYDVKM. Trimming stripped 8 bases from V and 4 bases from J, with 13 bases between. The CDR3 extends over 13 amino acids. The entire variable domain, with the rest obtained from reference TRBV28 and TRBJ2-3, is as follows: DVKVTQSSRYLVKRTGEKVFLECVQDMDHENMFWYRQDPGLGLRLIYFSYDVKMKEKGDIPEGYSVSREKKERFSLILESASTNQTSMYLCASVRGSPDTQYFGPGTRLTVL.

This clonotype was seen ten or more times. At one of its ends the junction is not consistent with the germline gene, which may arise from a read error. The CDR3, as DNA: TGTGCCAGCAGGAAGGGATCATACAATGAGCAGTTCTTC. This translates into CASRKGSYNEQFF. The rearrangement links TRBV5-1 to TRBJ2-1, with D hard to call. Germline CDR1 and CDR2: SGHRS and YFSETQ. This CDR3 contains 13 residues.

There are many counts of this clonotype. The DNA for the CDR3 is TGTGCCAGCAGCAAATACCCCCGGGAGGGATTAAAGGGCAATGAGCAGTTCTTC. As protein: CASSKYPREGLKGNEQFF. J is TRBJ2-1 and V is TRBV21-1; the table's D call, TRBD2, has no DNA check behind it. TRBV21-1 counts as a pseudogene. The CDR3 is made up of 18 amino acids.

This clonotype occurred many times. The chain is built from TRBV3-1 and TRBJ2-5; D gene unclear. Trimming removed 2 bases at V and 5 bases at J, with 9 bases between. Germline V gene sequence: CDR1 LGHDT, CDR2 YNNKEL (reference sequence). The CDR3 is 13 amino acids. DNA of the CDR3: TGTGCCAGCAGCCAAAGTCCGGCGGAGACCCAGTACTTC. Encoded protein: CASSQSPAETQYF.

Ten or more counts support this clonotype. V is TRBV6-5 and J is TRBJ2-1; D unresolved. The CDR3 has 14 residues. Trimming left V 0 bases short and J 4 bases short, with 7 bases between. Germline lookup yields CDR1 MNHEY and CDR2 SVGAGI. CDR3: CASSYSTMYNEQFF. Here the CDR3 DNA reads TGTGCCAGCAGTTACTCGACAATGTACAATGAGCAGTTCTTC.

This clonotype was counted many times. This chain links TRBV9 with TRBJ1-1, with D perhaps TRBD1 (5 bases). Trimming removed 0 bases at V and 3 bases at J, with 9 bases between. Germline values: CDR1 SGDLS, CDR2 YYNGEE. The CDR3 length is 14 residues. The CDR3 region has the DNA TGTGCCAGCAGCGTAGGAGGGGCAGACACTGAAGCTTTCTTT. Protein: CASSVGGADTEAFF.

This clonotype was seen ten or more times. V usage is TRBV6-2 or TRBV6-3 and J usage is TRBJ2-1, with TRBD1 as a possible D gene (6 bases). With 6 bases removed from V and 7 bases from J, the gap between germline ends came to 13 bases. The CDR3 has 13 residues. The germline CDR1 and CDR2 sequences are MNHEY and SVGEGT. CDR3: CASSNRVGNEQFF. The CDR3 region has the DNA TGTGCCAGCAGCAACAGGGTTGGTAATGAGCAGTTCTTC.

Judged by abundance, this clonotype is medium-sized. J is TRBJ2-1 and V is TRBV6-5; the D is unclear. The CDR3 covers 12 residues. CDR1 MNHEY and CDR2 SVGAGI come from the germline V gene. V lost 2 bases and J 8 bases, leaving 7 bases between the germline ends. CDR3: CASSYGVDEQFF. DNA of the CDR3: TGTGCCAGCAGTTACGGGGTAGATGAGCAGTTCTTC.

This clonotype was seen ten or more times. The CDR3 loop is CASSLLLANEQFF. As DNA, the CDR3 is TGTGCCAGCAGTTTACTCCTTGCAAATGAGCAGTTCTTC. The chain uses TRBV12-3 or TRBV12-4 and TRBJ2-1; the D is unclear. V gave up 2 bases and J gave up 7 bases, with 9 bases separating them. The CDR3 is 13 residues long.

J is TRBJ2-1 and V is TRBV21-1. TRBV21-1 is marked as a pseudogene. The CDR3 has 19 amino acids. CDR3 sequence: CASSKSLLEVQDSYNEQFF. As DNA, the CDR3 is TGTGCCAGCAGCAAATCTCTCTTAGAGGTGCAGGACTCCTACAATGAGCAGTTCTTC.

As concerns this clonotype: A far larger clone differs by one base, so this is likely a read error. The rearrangement links TRBV7-9 to TRBJ2-1; the D is unclear. The germline V and J ends were trimmed by 1 base and 12 bases, with 10 bases remaining between them. This CDR3 region has 12 residues. CDR1 is SEHNR and CDR2 is FQNEAQ in the germline V gene (reference sequence). DNA of the CDR3: TGTGCCAGCAGCTTAGGCCGTTCTCGGCAGTTCTTC. Translating it yields CASSLGRSRQFF.

This clonotype was observed a handful of times. The chain is built from TRBV20-1 and TRBJ2-7; 7 bases are a match to TRBD2. The V gene's germline CDR1 is DFQATT and CDR2 SNEGSKA (reference sequence). V was pared by 3 bases and J by 2 bases, with 10 bases of the junction left unmatched. The CDR3 is made up of 15 amino acids. CDR3 in amino acids: CSASAPWEGPYEQYF. The CDR3, as DNA: TGCAGTGCTAGTGCCCCTTGGGAGGGGCCCTACGAGCAGTACTTC.

This clonotype has ten or more counts. This chain uses TRBV7-3 with TRBJ1-1; TRBD1 aligns across 8 bases. Germline lookup yields CDR1 SGHTA and CDR2 FQGTGA. The CDR3 totals 14 residues. Trimming removed 4 bases from V and 2 bases from J; junction bases left unmatched: 3. The CDR3 DNA is TGTGCCAGCAGCTCGACAGGGGTAAACACTGAAGCTTTCTTT. This translates into CASSSTGVNTEAFF.

This clonotype was detected ten times or more. The chain recombines TRBV29-1 with TRBJ2-7; 14 positions match TRBD2. CDR1 is SQVTM, CDR2 ANQGSEA, per germline. V was pared by 6 bases and J by 6 bases, with 7 bases of the junction left unmatched. CDR3 size: 14 residues. CDR3 DNA: TGCAGCGTCTCTGGACTAGCGGGAGGTCCCGAGCAGTACTTC. This gives the protein CSVSGLAGGPEQYF.